This T cell receptor (beta chain) came from a study of shared clonotypes between healthy human individuals (TCRdb year 2020). In the study overall: The cohort comprised two women and three men aged 18 to 49 years. For each donor, three plates each were used for CD4 naive and CD4 memory, two plates were used for CD8 naive, and one plate was used for CD8 memory. The study deeply sequenced blood TCR repertoires of roughly five healthy adults to estimate repertoire size and the extent of clonotype sharing between individuals. To increase sequencing depth and limit assay-specific biases, different laboratories used diverse techniques to prepare libraries and sequence TCR repertoires. Each donor's leukapheresis produced roughly between roughly 0.9 and 9 billion PBMCs. The paper's findings and limits, for the study overall: Sampling was limited to blood, and TCR repertoires in tissue likely differ from TCR repertoires in blood. Rarefaction of sorted-subset datasets indicated incomplete sequencing despite the large sequencing depth. Compared with non-shared clonotypes, clonotypes shared by all four sorted-subset donors had higher generation probabilities. Because the study included a small number of donors, the genetic and exposure-history diversity represented was limited. Naive subsets generally had larger estimated clonotype richness than memory subsets did. When four donors were compared, the shared fraction of clonotypes was about 5% for naive CD4, approximately 3.3% for naive CD8, more than 2% for memory CD4, and under 0.5% for memory CD8. Pairwise subsampling indicated that sequencing depth was expected to affect the degree of clonotype sharing among donors.

Using the deep immunoSEQ assay, TCR CDR3 regions were amplified from genomic DNA by multiplex PCR. For each cell subset, the extracted genomic DNA was distributed evenly across all wells of several immunoSEQ 96-well plates, and each plate served as one replicate. For sorted subsets, 200 ng of genomic DNA, equivalent to some 30,000 T cell genomes, went into each replicate PCR. Purified libraries were measured with a Qubit 3.0 fluorometer, size-checked on a Bioanalyzer 2100, and measured again with the KAPA Library Quantification kit. Every immunoSEQ 96-well plate was sequenced on a dedicated single-read 150-cycle Illumina NextSeq 550 flow cell. As for how the authors treated the data: Because only junctional sequences without quality scores were contained in the immunoSEQ output, filtering matching that applied to full-length reads could not be performed. To assign V/J genes and CDR3, sequences were annotated using PyIR, a Python wrapper for IgBLAST v1.9, with IMGT germline references. Reads were filtered out if the reads had weak V/J assignments (E-value above 1e-6), no CDR3, stop codons, out-of-frame junctions, or ambiguous translated residues. V3J clonotypes were defined by identical inferred V gene, J gene, and CDR3 amino acid sequence. Percentage overlap between repertoires was calculated by dividing the number of shared unique clonotypes by the size of the smaller repertoire. Repertoire richness was assessed with RTK rarefaction, the Chao1 estimator, and Recon v2.1 estimates of unobserved clonotypes. Generation probabilities were computed with OLGA for all TCRbeta clonotypes obtained by the gDNA method from several donors. This is the immuneACCESS table as TCRdb keeps it, with only in-frame sequences that have V and J called. A part of the clones is gone; compared with another copy, unresolved V genes explain less than half, and the rest is unexplained. That table supplies the V and J calls and clone size; D and trimming were determined from the DNA. A total of nearly 2 million clones appear in this sample, around 96% of them only once. More than 0.9% of the sample rests with the top ten.

CDR1 SGHTA and CDR2 FQGNSA are derived from the germline V gene. The CDR3, cysteine through phenylalanine, is 14 amino acids long. The only DNA kept is the CDR3, 42 bases in frame from the first base. V lost 1 base and J lost 10 bases; the stretch between them is 15 bases long. CD8 naive samples were obtained by positive selection for CCR7 among CD45RO-negative cells, yielding a CD45RA+CCR7+ population from which TemRA cells were excluded. Healthy HIV-negative adults with no recently reported acute infections or vaccinations were included as donors. Every donor was a Caucasian adult residing in Nashville, Tennessee, USA. After blood collection by leukapheresis, PBMCs were isolated using Ficoll-Histopaque density gradient centrifugation and then cryopreserved in the vapor phase of liquid nitrogen. Analytical flow cytometry was used to check the purity and quantity of every magnetically sorted T cell population. Genomic DNA was isolated from each sorted fraction and quantified by UV absorbance on a Nanodrop 2000c.

This clone was detected only once. Its antigen is currently not known. There are no base qualities to consult, and no much larger clone falls within one base. Material: naive CD8+ T cells sorted from blood. The intended sense of this specimen's cell subset or site label: CD45RA+CCR7+. The rearranged chain carries TRBV7-2 and TRBJ2-3, with the D segment identity uncertain. The TCR originated in a man aged 18 to 29 in good health. The CDR3 reads as follows: CASSLGVVEIAQYF. The base sequence is TGTGCCAGCAGCTTAGGAGTAGTTGAGATTGCGCAGTATTTT.